These 3 T cell receptor beta chains were sequenced from one sample in a study of cytotoxic CD8 clonotypes in ibrutinib-treated CLL. The assay was immunoSEQ multiplex PCR, and TCRdb's table has in-frame clones only and misses some. The sample includes approximately 84,000 clones, around 79% of them seen just once. Source: PBMCs, taken after 12 months of ibrutinib treatment. Receptors were obtained from a human donor with chronic lymphocytic leukemia.

The chain combines TRBV10-3 with TRBJ2-1; 9 nucleotides agree with TRBD1. The germline V gene has CDR1 ENHRY and CDR2 SYGVKD. The V and J ends lost 2 bases and 8 bases, in that order; junction bases with no gene match: 10. This CDR3 region has 16 residues. CDR3 amino acids: CAISEQTGGPGYEQFF. As DNA, the CDR3 is TGTGCCATCAGTGAGCAGACAGGGGGTCCGGGTTATGAGCAGTTCTTC.

This clone has just a few counts. The chain employs TRBV7-2 and TRBJ1-6, with D possibly TRBD1 on 6 matching bases. Trimming removed 4 bases at V and 10 bases at J, with 11 bases between. Looked up from germline, CDR1 is SGHTA and CDR2 is FQGNSA. The CDR3 is 13 residues long. The CDR3 bases are TGTGCCAGCAGCTCCTGGACAGAATCACCCCTCCACTTT. It encodes CASSSWTESPLHF.

The rearrangement joins TRBV9 to TRBJ2-3, with D perhaps given as TRBD1 or TRBD2 (6 bases each). Between the trimmed V and J ends, which lost 2 bases and 6 bases, there was a span of 10 bases. The CDR3 sequence is 13 residues long. Germline CDR1 is SGDLS and CDR2 is YYNGEE. CDR3 in DNA: TGTGCCAGCAGCGTCGGGGGCCCCGATACGCAGTATTTT. It encodes CASSVGGPDTQYF.